This passage covers 2 T cell receptor beta chains from one sample sequenced in a study of blood T cell repertoires in COVID-19. Generated by immunoSEQ multiplex PCR, the TCRdb table keeps only in-frame clones and is missing some. The sample contains 90,000 to 100,000 clones, around 67% of which appear only once. The sequencing input was peripheral blood. These receptor sequences come from a woman in her sixties or seventies in a cohort sampled during active or convalescent COVID-19.

The chain uses TRBV15 and TRBJ2-7, with 10 bases aligning to TRBD1. Germline V gene sequence: CDR1 LNHNV, CDR2 YYDKDF (reference sequence). The ends lost 3 bases at V and 2 bases at J; junction bases unmatched: 4. The CDR3 has 15 residues. CDR3 sequence reads: CATSSETGGPYEQYF. The CDR3 region has the DNA TGTGCCACCAGCAGTGAGACAGGGGGCCCCTACGAGCAGTACTTC.

The chain is built from TRBV2 and TRBJ1-2; D possibly corresponds to TRBD1 (6 bases). Trimming stripped 4 bases from V and 7 bases from J, with 19 bases between. Germline V gene sequence: CDR1 SNHLY, CDR2 FYNNEI. There are 15 residues in the CDR3. The CDR3 region is CASSGSAGAMPGYTF. The CDR3 coding sequence is TGTGCCAGCAGTGGAAGCGCAGGGGCCATGCCTGGCTACACCTTC.